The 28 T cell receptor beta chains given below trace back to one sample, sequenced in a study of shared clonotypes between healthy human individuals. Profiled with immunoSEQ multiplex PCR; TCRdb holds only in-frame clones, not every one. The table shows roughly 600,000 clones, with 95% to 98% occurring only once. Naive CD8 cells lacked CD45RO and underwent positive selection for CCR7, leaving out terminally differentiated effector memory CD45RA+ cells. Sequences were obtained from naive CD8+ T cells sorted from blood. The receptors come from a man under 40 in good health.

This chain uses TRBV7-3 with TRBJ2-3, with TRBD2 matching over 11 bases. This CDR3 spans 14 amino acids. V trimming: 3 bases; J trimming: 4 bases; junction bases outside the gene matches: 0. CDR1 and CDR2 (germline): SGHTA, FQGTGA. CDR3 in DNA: TGTGCCAGCAGCTTGGGACTAGCGGCAGATACGCAGTATTTT. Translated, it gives CASSLGLAADTQYF.

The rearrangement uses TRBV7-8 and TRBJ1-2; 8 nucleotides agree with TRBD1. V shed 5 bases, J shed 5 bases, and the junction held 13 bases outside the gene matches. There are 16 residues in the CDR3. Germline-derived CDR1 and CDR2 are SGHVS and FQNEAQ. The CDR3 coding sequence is TGTGCCAGCAGCCCTGGACAGGGCGTCACAATTTATGGCTACACCTTC. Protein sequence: CASSPGQGVTIYGYTF.

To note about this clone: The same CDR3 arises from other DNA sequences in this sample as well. As DNA, the CDR3 is TGTGCCTGGAGTGTATCCGGGAGCTACGAGCAGTACTTC. This gives the protein CAWSVSGSYEQYF. The gene calls are TRBV30 and TRBJ2-7, with D possibly TRBD2 on 6 matching bases. The V gene's germline CDR1 is GTSNPN and CDR2 SVGIG (reference sequence). This CDR3 contains 13 residues. V lost 0 bases and J 3 bases, leaving 9 bases between the germline ends.

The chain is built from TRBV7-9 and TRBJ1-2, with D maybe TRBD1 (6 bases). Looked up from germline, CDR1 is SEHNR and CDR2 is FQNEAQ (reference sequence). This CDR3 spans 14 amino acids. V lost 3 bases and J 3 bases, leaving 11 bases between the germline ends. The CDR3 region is CASSFPGAHYGYTF. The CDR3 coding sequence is TGTGCCAGCAGCTTCCCAGGGGCCCACTATGGCTACACCTTC.

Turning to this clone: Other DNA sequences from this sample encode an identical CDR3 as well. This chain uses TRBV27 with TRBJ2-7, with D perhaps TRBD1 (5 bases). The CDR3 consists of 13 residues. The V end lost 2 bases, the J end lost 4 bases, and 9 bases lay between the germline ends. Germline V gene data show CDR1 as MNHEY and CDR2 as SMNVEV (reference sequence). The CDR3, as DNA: TGTGCCAGCAGTTTAAGGGGCAGGTACGAGCAGTACTTC. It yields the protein CASSLRGRYEQYF.

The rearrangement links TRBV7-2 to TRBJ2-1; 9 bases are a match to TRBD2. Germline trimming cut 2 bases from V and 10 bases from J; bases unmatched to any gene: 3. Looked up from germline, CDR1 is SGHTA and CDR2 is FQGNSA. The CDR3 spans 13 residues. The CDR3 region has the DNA TGTGCCAGCAGCTTAACTAGCGGGCCAGAGCAGTTCTTC. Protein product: CASSLTSGPEQFF.

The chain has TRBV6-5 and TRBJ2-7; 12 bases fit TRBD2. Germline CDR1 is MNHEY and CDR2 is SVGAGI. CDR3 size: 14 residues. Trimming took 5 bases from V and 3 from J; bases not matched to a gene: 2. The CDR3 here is CASSPGLAGYEQYF. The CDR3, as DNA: TGTGCCAGCAGTCCGGGACTAGCGGGCTACGAGCAGTACTTC.

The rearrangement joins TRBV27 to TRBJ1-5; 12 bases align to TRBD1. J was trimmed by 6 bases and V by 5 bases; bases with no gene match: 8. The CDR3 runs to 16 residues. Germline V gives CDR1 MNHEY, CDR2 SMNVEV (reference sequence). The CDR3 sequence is CASSPWDRGQGQPQHF. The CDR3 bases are TGTGCCAGCAGTCCGTGGGACAGGGGGCAAGGTCAGCCCCAGCATTTT.

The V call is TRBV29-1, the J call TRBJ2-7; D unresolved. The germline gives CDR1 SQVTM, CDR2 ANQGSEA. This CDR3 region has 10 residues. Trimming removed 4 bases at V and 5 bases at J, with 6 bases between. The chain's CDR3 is CSVVQHEQYF. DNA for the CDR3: TGCAGCGTTGTACAGCACGAGCAGTACTTC.

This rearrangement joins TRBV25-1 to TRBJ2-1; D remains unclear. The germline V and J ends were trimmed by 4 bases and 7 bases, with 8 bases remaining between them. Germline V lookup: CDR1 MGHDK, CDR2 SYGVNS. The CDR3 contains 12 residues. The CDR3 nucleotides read TGTGCCAGCAGTGTCTTGGGGAATGAGCAGTTCTTC. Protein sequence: CASSVLGNEQFF.

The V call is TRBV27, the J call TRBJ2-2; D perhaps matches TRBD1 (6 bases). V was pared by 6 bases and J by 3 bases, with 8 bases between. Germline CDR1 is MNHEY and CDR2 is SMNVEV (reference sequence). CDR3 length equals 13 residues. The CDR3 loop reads CASRTGYTGELFF. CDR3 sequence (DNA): TGTGCCAGCAGGACAGGTTACACCGGGGAGCTGTTTTTT.

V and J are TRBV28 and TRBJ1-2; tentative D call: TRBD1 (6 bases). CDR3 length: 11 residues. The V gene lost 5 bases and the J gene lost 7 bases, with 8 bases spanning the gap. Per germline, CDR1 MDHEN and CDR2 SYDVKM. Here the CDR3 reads CASSRGAGYTF. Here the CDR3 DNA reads TGTGCCAGCAGTAGGGGGGCTGGCTACACCTTC.

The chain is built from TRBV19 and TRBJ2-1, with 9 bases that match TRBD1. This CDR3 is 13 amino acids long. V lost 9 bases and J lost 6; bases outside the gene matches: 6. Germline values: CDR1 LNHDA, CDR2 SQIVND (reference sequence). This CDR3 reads CASRDRAANEQFF. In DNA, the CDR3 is TGTGCCAGCCGGGACAGGGCCGCCAATGAGCAGTTCTTC. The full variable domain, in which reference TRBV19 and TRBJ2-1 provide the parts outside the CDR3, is DGGITQSPKYLFRKEGQNVTLSCEQNLNHDAMYWYRQDPGQGLRLIYYSQIVNDFQKGDIAEGYSVSREKKESFPLTVTSAQKNPTAFYLCASRDRAANEQFFGPGTRLTVL.

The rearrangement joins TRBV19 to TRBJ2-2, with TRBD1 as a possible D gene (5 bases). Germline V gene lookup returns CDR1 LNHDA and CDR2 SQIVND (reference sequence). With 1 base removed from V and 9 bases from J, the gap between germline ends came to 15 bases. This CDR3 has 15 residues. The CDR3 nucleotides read TGTGCCAGTAGTATAGTGACAGTCTTCTCCCGGGAGCTGTTTTTT. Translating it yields CASSIVTVFSRELFF.

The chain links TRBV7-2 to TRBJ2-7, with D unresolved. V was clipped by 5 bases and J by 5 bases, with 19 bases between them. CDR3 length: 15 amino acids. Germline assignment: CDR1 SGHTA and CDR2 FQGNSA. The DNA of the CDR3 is TGTGCCAGCAGCACGACACTCTTCCCCCCCCACGAGCAGTACTTC. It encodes CASSTTLFPPHEQYF.

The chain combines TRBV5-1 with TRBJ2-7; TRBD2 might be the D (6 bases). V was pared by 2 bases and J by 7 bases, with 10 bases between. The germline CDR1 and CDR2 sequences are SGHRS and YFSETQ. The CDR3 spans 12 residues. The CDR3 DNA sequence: TGCGCCAGCAGCTTAGTCGGAGGGGAGCAGTACTTC. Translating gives CASSLVGGEQYF.

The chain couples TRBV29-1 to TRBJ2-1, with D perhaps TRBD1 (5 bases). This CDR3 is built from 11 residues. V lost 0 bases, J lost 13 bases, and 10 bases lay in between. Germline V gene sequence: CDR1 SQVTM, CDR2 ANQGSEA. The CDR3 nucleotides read TGCAGCGTTGAAGATGGGGCCAAACAGTTCTTC. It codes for CSVEDGAKQFF.

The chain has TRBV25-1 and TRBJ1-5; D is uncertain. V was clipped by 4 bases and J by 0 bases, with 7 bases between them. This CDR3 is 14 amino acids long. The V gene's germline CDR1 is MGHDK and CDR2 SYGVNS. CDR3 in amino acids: CASSARNSNQPQHF. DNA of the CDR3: TGTGCCAGCAGTGCCAGGAATAGCAATCAGCCCCAGCATTTT.

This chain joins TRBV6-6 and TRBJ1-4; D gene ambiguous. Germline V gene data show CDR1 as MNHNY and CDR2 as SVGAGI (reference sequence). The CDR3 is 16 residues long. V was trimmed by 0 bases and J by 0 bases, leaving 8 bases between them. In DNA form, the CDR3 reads TGTGCCAGCAGTTACTCAAAAGAAGCAACTAATGAAAAACTGTTTTTT. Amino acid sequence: CASSYSKEATNEKLFF.

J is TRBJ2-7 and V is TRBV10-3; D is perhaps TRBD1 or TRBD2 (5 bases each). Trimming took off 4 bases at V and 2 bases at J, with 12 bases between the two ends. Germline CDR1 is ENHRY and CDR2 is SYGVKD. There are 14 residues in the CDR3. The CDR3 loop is CAISGIRDPYEQYF. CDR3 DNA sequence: TGTGCCATCAGTGGAATCCGGGACCCCTACGAGCAGTACTTC.

CDR3 coding DNA: TGCAGCGCCCGGGGCGGCGATACCGGGGAGCTGTTTTTT. This encodes CSARGGDTGELFF. The chain uses TRBV29-1 and TRBJ2-2; D tentatively fits TRBD1 or TRBD2 (5 bases each). With 7 bases removed from V and 5 bases from J, the gap between germline ends came to 14 bases. Germline assignment: CDR1 SQVTM and CDR2 ANQGSEA. The CDR3 has 13 amino acids.

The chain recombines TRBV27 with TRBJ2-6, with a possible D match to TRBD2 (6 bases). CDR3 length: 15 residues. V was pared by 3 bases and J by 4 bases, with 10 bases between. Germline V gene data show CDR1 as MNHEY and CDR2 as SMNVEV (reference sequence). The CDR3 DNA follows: TGTGCCAGCAGTTTCTGGGGGGACGGGGCCAACGTCCTGACTTTC. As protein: CASSFWGDGANVLTF.

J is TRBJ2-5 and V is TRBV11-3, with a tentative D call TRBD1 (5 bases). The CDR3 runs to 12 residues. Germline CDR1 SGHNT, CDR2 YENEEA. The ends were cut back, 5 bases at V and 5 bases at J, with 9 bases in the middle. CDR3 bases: TGTGCCAGCAGCCTCCCAGGGGAGACCCAGTACTTC. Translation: CASSLPGETQYF.

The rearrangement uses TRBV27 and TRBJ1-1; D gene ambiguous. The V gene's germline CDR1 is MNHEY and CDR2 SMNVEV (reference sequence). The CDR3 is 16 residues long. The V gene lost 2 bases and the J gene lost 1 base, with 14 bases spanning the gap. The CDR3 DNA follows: TGTGCCAGCAGTTTAGACGAAAATGGCTGGAACACTGAAGCTTTCTTT. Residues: CASSLDENGWNTEAFF.

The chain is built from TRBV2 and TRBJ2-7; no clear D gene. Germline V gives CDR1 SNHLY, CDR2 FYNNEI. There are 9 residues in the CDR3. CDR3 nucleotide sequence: TGTGCTAACGGGCCCGAGCAGTACTTC. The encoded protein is CANGPEQYF.

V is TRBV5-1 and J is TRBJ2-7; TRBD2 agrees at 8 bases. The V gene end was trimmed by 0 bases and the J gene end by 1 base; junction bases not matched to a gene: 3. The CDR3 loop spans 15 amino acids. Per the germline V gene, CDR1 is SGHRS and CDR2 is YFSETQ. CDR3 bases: TGCGCCAGCAGCTTGGGTAGCGGGATATCCTACGAGCAGTACTTC. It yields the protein CASSLGSGISYEQYF. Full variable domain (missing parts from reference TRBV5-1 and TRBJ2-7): KAGVTQTPRYLIKTRGQQVTLSCSPISGHRSVSWYQQTPGQGLQFLFEYFSETQRNKGNFPGRFSGRQFSNSRSEMNVSTLELGDSALYLCASSLGSGISYEQYFGPGTRLTVT.

The CDR3, as DNA: TGTGCCAGCAGCTTAGTCGGGGGCGGGCATAGCAATCAGCCCCAGCATTTT. Its protein is CASSLVGGGHSNQPQHF. This chain uses TRBV7-9 with TRBJ1-5; D is possibly TRBD1 (6 bases). The CDR3 totals 17 residues. The V end lost 1 base, the J end lost 0 bases, and 13 bases lay between the germline ends. Germline V gives CDR1 SEHNR, CDR2 FQNEAQ (reference sequence).

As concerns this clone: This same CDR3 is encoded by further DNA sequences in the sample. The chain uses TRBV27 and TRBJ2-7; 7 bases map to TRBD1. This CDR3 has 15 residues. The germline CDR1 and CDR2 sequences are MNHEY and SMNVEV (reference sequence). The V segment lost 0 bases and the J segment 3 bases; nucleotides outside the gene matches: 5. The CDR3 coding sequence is TGTGCCAGCAGTTTATCGTGGGACAGTAGCTACGAGCAGTACTTC. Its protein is CASSLSWDSSYEQYF.